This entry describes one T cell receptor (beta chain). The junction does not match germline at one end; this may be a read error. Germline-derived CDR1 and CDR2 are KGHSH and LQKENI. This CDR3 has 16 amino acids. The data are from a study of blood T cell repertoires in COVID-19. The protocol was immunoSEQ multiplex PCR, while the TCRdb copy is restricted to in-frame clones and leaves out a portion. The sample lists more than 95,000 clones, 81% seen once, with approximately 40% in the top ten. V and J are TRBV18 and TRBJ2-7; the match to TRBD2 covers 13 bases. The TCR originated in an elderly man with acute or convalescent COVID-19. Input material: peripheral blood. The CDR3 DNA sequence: TGTGCCAGCTCATCTTCGGGACTAGCGGGAAAGTGGGGTTTGAACTTC. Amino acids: CASSSSGLAGKWGLNF.